This entry lists 5 T cell receptor beta chains sequenced from one sample in a study of blood T cell repertoires in COVID-19. Some clones are missing from TCRdb's copy, which holds only in-frame ones; the method was immunoSEQ multiplex PCR. The repertoire includes around 260,000 clones, 70% to 90% of them detected once, and 4.6% sits in the top ten. The sequenced sample was peripheral blood. The origin of the receptors is a man aged 60 to 75 who had recovered from COVID-19.

This chain joins TRBV3-1 (or the pseudogene TRBV3-2) and TRBJ2-7; D gene uncertain. The germline CDR1 and CDR2 sequences are LGHDT and YNNKEL (reference sequence). The germline V and J ends were trimmed by 1 base and 8 bases, with 6 bases remaining between them. The CDR3 runs 11 residues. CDR3 DNA sequence: TGTGCCAGCAGCCAAGGTATAAAGCAGTACTTC. Amino acid sequence: CASSQGIKQYF.

The V and J genes are TRBV25-1 and TRBJ2-3; D is undetermined. The CDR3 extends over 10 amino acids. Germline V lookup: CDR1 MGHDK, CDR2 SYGVNS. V lost 7 bases and J 10 bases, leaving 9 bases between the germline ends. The CDR3 is CASNPKAQYF. Here the CDR3 DNA reads TGTGCCAGCAACCCTAAAGCGCAGTATTTT.

The rearrangement links TRBV18 to TRBJ2-1; 10 bases line up with TRBD2. The J segment lost 4 bases and the V segment lost 3 bases, leaving 6 bases of the junction unmatched. Per the germline V gene, CDR1 is KGHSH and CDR2 is LQKENI. The CDR3 is made up of 16 amino acids. The CDR3 DNA sequence: TGTGCCAGCTCACCTCCCGGGACTAGCGCGTACAATGAGCAGTTCTTC. It yields the protein CASSPPGTSAYNEQFF.

V is TRBV12-3 or TRBV12-4 and J is TRBJ1-1; D unresolved. Trimming took off 11 bases at V and 8 bases at J, with 18 bases between the two ends. The CDR3 runs 12 residues. The CDR3 reads CASSGEDWEAFF. The CDR3 nucleotides are TGTGCCTCGTCCGGTGAGGATTGGGAAGCTTTCTTT.

This clone was observed once. The chain carries TRBV7-9 and TRBJ2-5; TRBD1 is a possible D gene (6 bases). This CDR3 spans 14 amino acids. Germline V lookup: CDR1 SEHNR, CDR2 FQNEAQ (reference sequence). V was clipped by 3 bases and J by 4 bases, with 12 bases between them. CDR3 sequence reads: CASSFRTDRETQYF. CDR3 bases: TGTGCCAGCAGCTTTAGGACAGACCGAGAGACCCAGTACTTC. Complete variable domain (other parts from reference TRBV7-9 and TRBJ2-5): DTGVSQNPRHKITKRGQNVTFRCDPISEHNRLYWYRQTLGQGPEFLTYFQNEAQLEKSRLLSDRFSAERPKGSFSTLEIQRTEQGDSAMYLCASSFRTDRETQYFGPGTRLLVL.